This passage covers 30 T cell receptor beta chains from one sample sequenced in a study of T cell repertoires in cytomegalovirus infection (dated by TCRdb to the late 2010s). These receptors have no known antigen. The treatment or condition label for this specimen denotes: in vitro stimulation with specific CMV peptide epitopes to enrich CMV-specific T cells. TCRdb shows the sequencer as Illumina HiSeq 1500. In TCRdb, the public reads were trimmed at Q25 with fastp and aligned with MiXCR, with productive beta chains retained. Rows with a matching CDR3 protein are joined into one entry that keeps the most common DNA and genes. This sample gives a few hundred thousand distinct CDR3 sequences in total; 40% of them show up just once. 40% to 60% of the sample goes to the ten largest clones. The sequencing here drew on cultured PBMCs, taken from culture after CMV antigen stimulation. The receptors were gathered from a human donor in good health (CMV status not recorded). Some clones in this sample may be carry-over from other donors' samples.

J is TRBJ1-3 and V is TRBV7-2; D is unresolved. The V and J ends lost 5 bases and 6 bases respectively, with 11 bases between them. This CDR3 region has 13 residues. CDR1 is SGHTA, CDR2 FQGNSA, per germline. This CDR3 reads CASSPSAVNTIYF. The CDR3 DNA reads TGTGCCAGCAGCCCATCGGCGGTAAACACCATATATTTT.

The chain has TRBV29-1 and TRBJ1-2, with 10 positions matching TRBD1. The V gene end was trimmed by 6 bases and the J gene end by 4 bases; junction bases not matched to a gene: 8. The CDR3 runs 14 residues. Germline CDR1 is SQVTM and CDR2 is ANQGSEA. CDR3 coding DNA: TGCAGCGTGTCCGGGACAGGGGCCTCCTATGGCTACACCTTC. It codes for CSVSGTGASYGYTF.

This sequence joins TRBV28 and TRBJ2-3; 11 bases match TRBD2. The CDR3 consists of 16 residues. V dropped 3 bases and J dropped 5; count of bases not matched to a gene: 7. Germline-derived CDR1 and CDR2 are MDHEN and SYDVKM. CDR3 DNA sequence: TGTGCCAGCAGTTTGGAGACTAGCGGGGCTGGAGATACGCAGTATTTT. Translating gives CASSLETSGAGDTQYF.

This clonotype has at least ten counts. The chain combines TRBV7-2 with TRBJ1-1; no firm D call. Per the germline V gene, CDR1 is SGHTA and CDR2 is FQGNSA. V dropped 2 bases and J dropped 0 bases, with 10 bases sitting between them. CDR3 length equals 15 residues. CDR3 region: CASSLSAVMNTEAFF. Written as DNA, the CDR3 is TGTGCCAGCAGCTTAAGTGCAGTGATGAACACTGAAGCTTTCTTT.

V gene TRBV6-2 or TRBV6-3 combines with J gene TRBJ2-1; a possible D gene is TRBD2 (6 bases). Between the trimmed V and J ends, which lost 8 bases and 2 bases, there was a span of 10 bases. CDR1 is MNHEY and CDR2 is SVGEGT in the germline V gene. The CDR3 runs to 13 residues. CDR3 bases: TGTGCCAGCCGACTAGGCGCCTACAATGAGCAGTTCTTC. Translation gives CASRLGAYNEQFF.

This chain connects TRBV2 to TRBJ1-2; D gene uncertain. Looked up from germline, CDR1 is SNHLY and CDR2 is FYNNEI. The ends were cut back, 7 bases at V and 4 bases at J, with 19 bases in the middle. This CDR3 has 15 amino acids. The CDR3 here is CASKAGIGAFYGYTF. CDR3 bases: TGTGCCAGCAAAGCAGGCATAGGCGCCTTCTATGGCTACACCTTC.

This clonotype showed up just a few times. The CDR3 region has the DNA TGTGCCAGCGGTACAGGGGCCATGAGAACTGAAGCTTTCTTT. This codes for CASGTGAMRTEAFF. V gene TRBV7-8 combines with J gene TRBJ1-1; 7 bases line up with TRBD1. The CDR3 sequence is 14 residues long. The trim removed 8 bases at V and 5 bases at J, leaving 11 bases unmatched. CDR1 is SGHVS and CDR2 is FQNEAQ in the germline V gene.

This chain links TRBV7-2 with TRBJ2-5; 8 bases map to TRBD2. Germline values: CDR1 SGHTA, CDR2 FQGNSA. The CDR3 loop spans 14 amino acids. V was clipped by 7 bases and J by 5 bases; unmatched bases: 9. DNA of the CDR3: TGTGCCAGCACCTCACTTAGCGGGGCGGAGACCCAGTACTTC. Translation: CASTSLSGAETQYF.

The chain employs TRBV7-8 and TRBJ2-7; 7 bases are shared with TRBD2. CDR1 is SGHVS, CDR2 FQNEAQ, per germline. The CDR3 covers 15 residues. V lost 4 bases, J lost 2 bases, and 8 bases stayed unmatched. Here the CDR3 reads CASSSLSGATYEQYF. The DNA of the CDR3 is TGTGCCAGCAGCTCCCTCAGCGGGGCTACCTACGAGCAGTACTTC.

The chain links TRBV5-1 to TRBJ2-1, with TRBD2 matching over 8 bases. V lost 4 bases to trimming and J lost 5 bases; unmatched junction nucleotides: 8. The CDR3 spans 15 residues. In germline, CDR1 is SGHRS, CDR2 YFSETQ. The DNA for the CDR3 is TGCGCCAGCAGCCCGGGGGGGGGGCCTAACAATGAGCAGTTCTTC. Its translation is CASSPGGGPNNEQFF.

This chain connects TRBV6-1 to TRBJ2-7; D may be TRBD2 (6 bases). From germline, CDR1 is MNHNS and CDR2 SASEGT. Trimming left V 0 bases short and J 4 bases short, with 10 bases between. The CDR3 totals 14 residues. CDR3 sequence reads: CASSEALAGYEQYF. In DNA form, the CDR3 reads TGTGCCAGCAGTGAAGCACTAGCAGGGTACGAGCAGTACTTC.

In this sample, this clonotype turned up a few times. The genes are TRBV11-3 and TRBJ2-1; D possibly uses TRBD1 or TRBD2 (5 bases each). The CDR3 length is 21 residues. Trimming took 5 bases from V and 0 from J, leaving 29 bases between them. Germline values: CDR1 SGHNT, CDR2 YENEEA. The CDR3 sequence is CASSLQGGQVLGPSSYNEQFF. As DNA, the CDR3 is TGTGCCAGCAGCCTCCAGGGCGGGCAGGTCCTAGGCCCTAGCTCCTACAATGAGCAGTTCTTC.

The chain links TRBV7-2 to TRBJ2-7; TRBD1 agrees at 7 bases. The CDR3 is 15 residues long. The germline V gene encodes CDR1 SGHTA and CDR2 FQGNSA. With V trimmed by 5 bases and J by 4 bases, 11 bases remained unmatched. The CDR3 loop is CASSPTLSGGYEQYF. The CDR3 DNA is TGTGCCAGCAGCCCTACACTATCAGGGGGATACGAGCAGTACTTC.

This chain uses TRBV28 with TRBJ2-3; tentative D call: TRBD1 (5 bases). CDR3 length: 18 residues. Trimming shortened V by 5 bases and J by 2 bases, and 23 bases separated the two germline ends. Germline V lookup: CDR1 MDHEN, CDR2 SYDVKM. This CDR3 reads CASSLTTASDRDTDTQYF. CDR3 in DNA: TGTGCCAGCAGTCTCACCACAGCTTCTGACAGAGACACAGATACGCAGTATTTT.

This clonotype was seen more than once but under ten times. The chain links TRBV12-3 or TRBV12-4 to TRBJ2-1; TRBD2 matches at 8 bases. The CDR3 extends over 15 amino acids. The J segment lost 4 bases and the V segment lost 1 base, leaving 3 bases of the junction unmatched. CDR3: CASSLVLAGYNEQFF. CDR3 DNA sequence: TGTGCCAGCAGTTTAGTTTTAGCGGGATACAATGAGCAGTTCTTC.

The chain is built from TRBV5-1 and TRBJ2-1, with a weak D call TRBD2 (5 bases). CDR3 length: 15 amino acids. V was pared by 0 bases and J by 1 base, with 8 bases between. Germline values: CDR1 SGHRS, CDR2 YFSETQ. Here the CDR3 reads CASSLVLASYNEQFF. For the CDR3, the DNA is TGCGCCAGCAGCTTGGTTCTAGCTTCCTACAATGAGCAGTTCTTC.

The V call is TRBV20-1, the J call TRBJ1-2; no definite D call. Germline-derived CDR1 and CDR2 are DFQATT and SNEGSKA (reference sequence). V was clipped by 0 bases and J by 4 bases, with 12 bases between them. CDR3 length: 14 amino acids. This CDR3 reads CSARDPIGAYGYTF. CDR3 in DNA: TGCAGTGCTAGAGACCCTATTGGTGCCTATGGCTACACCTTC.

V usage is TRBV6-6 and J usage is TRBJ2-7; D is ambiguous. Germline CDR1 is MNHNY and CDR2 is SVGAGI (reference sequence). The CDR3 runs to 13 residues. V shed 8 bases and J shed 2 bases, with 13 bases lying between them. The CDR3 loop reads CASHEVDPYEQYF. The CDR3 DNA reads TGTGCCAGCCATGAGGTGGACCCCTACGAGCAGTACTTC.

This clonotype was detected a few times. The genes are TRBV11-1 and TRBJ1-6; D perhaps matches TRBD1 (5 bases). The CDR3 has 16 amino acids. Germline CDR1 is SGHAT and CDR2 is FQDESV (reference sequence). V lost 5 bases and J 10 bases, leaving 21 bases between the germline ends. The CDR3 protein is CASSTHPSGVSSPLHF. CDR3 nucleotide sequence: TGTGCCAGCAGCACCCACCCCTCGGGGGTGAGCTCACCCCTCCACTTT.

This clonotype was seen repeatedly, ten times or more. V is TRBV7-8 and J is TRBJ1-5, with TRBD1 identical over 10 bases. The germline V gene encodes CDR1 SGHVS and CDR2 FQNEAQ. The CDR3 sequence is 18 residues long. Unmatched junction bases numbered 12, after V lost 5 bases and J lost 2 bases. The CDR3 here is CASSVGQGVTHGNQPQHF. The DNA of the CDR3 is TGTGCCAGCAGCGTAGGACAGGGGGTTACCCATGGCAATCAGCCCCAGCATTTT.

For the CDR3, the DNA is TGTGCCAGCAGCTTAATGCGGGAGCAGTACTTC. Its protein product is CASSLMREQYF. This chain uses TRBV7-6 with TRBJ2-7, with D unresolved. The ends were cut back, 2 bases at V and 7 bases at J, with 6 bases in the middle. The CDR3 is made up of 11 amino acids. Germline-derived CDR1 and CDR2 are SGHVS and FNYEAQ.

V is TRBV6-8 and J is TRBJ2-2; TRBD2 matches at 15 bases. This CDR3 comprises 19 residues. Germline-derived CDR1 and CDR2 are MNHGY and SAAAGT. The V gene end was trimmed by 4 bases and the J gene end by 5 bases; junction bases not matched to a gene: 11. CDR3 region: CASSSSGLAGGPWTGELFF. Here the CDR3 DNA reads TGTGCCAGCAGTTCCTCCGGACTAGCGGGGGGGCCGTGGACCGGGGAGCTGTTTTTT.

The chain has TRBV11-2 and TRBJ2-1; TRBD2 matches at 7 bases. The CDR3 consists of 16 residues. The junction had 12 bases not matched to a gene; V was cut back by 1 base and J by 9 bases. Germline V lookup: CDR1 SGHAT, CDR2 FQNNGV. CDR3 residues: CASSLGREVSNGEQFF. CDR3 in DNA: TGTGCCAGCAGCTTAGGTCGGGAGGTTAGTAACGGTGAGCAGTTCTTC.

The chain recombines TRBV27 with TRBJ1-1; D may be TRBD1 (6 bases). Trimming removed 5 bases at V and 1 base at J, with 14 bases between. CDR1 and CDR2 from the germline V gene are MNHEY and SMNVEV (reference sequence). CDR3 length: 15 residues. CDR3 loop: CASSKTGSPNTEAFF. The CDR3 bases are TGTGCCAGCAGTAAAACAGGGTCCCCGAACACTGAAGCTTTCTTT.

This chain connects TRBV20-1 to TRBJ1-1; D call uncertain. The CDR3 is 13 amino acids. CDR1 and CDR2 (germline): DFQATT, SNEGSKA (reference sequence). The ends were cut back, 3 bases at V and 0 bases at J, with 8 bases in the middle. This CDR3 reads CSARANMNTEAFF. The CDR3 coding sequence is TGCAGTGCTAGGGCGAATATGAACACTGAAGCTTTCTTT.

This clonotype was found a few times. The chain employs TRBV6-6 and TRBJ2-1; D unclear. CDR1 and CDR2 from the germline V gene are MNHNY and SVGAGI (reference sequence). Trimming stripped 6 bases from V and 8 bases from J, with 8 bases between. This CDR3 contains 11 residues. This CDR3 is CASRYNDEQFF. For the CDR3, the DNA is TGTGCCAGCAGGTACAACGATGAGCAGTTCTTC.

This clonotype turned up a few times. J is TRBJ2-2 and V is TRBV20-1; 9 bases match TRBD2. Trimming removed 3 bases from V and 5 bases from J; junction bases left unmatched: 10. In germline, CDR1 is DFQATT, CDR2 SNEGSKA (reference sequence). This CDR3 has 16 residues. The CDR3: CSARAAGGSVTGELFF. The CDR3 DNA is TGCAGTGCTAGGGCCGCGGGAGGGTCCGTGACCGGGGAGCTGTTTTTT.

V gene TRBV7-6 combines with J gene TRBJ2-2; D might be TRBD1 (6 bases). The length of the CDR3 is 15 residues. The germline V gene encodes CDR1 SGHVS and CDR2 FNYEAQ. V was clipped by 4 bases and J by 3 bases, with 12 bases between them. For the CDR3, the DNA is TGTGCCAGCAGCTCCCGGACAGCACACACCGGGGAGCTGTTTTTT. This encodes CASSSRTAHTGELFF.

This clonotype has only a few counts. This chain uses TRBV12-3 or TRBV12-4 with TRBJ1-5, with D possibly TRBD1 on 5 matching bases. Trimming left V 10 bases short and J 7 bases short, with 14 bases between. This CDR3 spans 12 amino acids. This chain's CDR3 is CATGEGGQPQHF. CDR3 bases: TGTGCCACGGGGGAGGGCGGACAGCCCCAGCATTTT.

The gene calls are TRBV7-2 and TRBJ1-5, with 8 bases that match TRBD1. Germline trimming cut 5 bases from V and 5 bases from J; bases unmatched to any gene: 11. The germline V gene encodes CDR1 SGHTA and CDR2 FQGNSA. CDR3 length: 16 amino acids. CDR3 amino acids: CASSKQTGVGYQPQHF. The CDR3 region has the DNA TGTGCCAGCAGCAAGCAGACAGGGGTAGGATATCAGCCCCAGCATTTT.